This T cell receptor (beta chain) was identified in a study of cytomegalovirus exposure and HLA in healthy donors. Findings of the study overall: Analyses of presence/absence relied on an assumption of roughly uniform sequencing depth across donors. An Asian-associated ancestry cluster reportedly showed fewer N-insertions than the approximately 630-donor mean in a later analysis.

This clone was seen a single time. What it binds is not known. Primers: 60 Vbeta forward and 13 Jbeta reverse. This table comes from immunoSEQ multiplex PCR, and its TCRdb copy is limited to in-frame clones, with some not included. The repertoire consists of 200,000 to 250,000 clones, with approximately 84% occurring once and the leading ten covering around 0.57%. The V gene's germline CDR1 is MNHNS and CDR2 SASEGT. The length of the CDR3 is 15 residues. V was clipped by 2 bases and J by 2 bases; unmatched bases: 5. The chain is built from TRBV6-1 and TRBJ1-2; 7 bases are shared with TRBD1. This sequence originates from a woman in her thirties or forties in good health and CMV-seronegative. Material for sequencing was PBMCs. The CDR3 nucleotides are TGTGCCAGCAGTGAACCGGGACAGATGAACTATGGCTACACCTTC. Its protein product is CASSEPGQMNYGYTF.